This is a list of T cell receptor beta chains from one sample in a study of response to subunit inactivated influenza vaccine. TCRdb re-analysed the RT-PCR reads in MiXCR, keeping a single row per CDR3 protein. This sample has 650,000 to 800,000 distinct CDR3 sequences; around a sixth occur once, and the top ten carry 11%. The sample was PBMCs from blood, taken about 5 days after vaccination. These receptors were collected from a man in his fifties who received an inactivated influenza vaccine. The conserved cysteine and the conserved F or W are not part of the CDR3 here. The order of the fields is V gene, J gene, CDR3 protein.

TRBV5-6	TRBJ2-5	ASRDVGGLQETQY
TRBV7-2	TRBJ2-3	ASSLGAGGGDTQY
TRBV20-1	TRBJ2-5	SAPDLLQETQY
TRBV29-1	TRBJ2-1	SVTPGHPLFNEQF
TRBV5-5	TRBJ2-3	ASSLDPTGYTDTQY
TRBV20-1	TRBJ2-1	SARSGTGANEQF
TRBV12-3/TRBV12-4	TRBJ1-6	ASSRQGSRNSPLH
TRBV12-3/TRBV12-4	TRBJ1-5	ASSTGRQPQH
TRBV11-1	TRBJ2-3	ASSPRQGISTDTQY
TRBV27	TRBJ2-2	ASSFDRTGELF
TRBV3-1	TRBJ2-5	ASSHSGGETQY
TRBV12-3/TRBV12-4	TRBJ2-1	ASRSGKYNEQF
TRBV24-1	TRBJ1-2	ATSERQGLRDGYT
TRBV6-6	TRBJ2-2	ASSHERELF
TRBV12-3/TRBV12-4	TRBJ2-3	ASSPSGSSPDTQY
TRBV7-2	TRBJ1-5	ASSSNRGADNQPQH
TRBV4-2	TRBJ2-1	ASSQDVSASGLGEQF
TRBV3-1	TRBJ2-4	ASSQYSIQY
TRBV11-2	TRBJ1-6	ASSLSRTSMETLH
TRBV5-1	TRBJ1-1	ASSWGQGLTEAF
TRBV20-1	TRBJ1-1	SATGTLNTEAF
TRBV6-2/TRBV6-3	TRBJ2-2	ASSYGLRPNTGELF
TRBV12-3/TRBV12-4	TRBJ1-3	ASSSGSGNTIY
TRBV12-3/TRBV12-4	TRBJ1-1	ASSFGFGTEAF
TRBV12-3/TRBV12-4	TRBJ2-3	ASSPRAVPTQY
TRBV24-1	TRBJ2-5	ATSELQGPQETQY
TRBV4-3	TRBJ2-2	ASSHEGPTTGELF
TRBV6-2/TRBV6-3	TRBJ2-7	ASSWTGTREQY
TRBV6-5	TRBJ1-2	ASSYSTGGVYGYT
TRBV20-1	TRBJ2-7	SARDFRGRVYEQY
TRBV12-3/TRBV12-4	TRBJ2-3	ASTPLDTQY
TRBV7-2	TRBJ2-4	ASSPGLAGPKNIQY
TRBV29-1	TRBJ2-5	SVEYEGTQY
TRBV7-9	TRBJ2-7	ASSPRDLFYEQY
TRBV10-2	TRBJ2-5	ASSGARTETQY
TRBV29-1	TRBJ1-2	SVAKTGNLNYGYT
TRBV6-1	TRBJ2-2	GTGPANTGELF
TRBV6-1	TRBJ2-2	ASSGTGLVPGELF
TRBV7-8	TRBJ2-3	ASSGLVADTQY
TRBV20-1	TRBJ2-3	SARGVVGPKTDTQY
TRBV15	TRBJ2-5	TTSSLAVTKLYQETQY
TRBV7-2	TRBJ2-2	ASSSKTRGVGGELF
TRBV20-1	TRBJ2-7	SVTPTGEGNEQY
TRBV12-3/TRBV12-4	TRBJ2-2	ASGLRGELF
TRBV5-1	TRBJ2-5	ASSLSTAQETQY
TRBV28	TRBJ2-7	ASSFSIGGQGSYEQY
TRBV11-1	TRBJ1-1	ASSPGGQGLMLMNTEAF
TRBV5-1	TRBJ2-7	ASSGYTSAEQY
TRBV6-5	TRBJ1-6	ASSYGGGGSPLH
TRBV5-1	TRBJ2-7	ASTGGAGSHEQY
TRBV7-8	TRBJ2-1	ASSPSTSGRAFNEQF
TRBV2	TRBJ1-1	ASSDQGMNTEAF